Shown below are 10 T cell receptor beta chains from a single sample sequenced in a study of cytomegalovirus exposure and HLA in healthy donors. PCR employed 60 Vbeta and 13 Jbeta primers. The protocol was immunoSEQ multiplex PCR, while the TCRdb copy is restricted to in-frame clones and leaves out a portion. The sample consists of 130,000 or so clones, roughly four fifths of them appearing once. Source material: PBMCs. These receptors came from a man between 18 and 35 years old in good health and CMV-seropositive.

The chain's CDR3 is CASSLSRRDRGFLNTEAFF. For the CDR3, the DNA is TGTGCCAGCAGCTTATCCCGGCGGGACAGGGGGTTCCTGAACACTGAAGCTTTCTTT. The rearrangement links TRBV7-9 to TRBJ1-1, with TRBD1 identical over 11 bases. The CDR3 loop spans 19 amino acids. V gave up 2 bases and J gave up 0 bases; unmatched junction bases: 11. Germline CDR1 SEHNR, CDR2 FQNEAQ (reference sequence).

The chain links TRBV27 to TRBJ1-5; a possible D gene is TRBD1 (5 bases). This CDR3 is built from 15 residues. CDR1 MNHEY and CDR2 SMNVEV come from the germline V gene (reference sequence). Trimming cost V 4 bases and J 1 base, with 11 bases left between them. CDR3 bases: TGTGCCAGCAGTTGTTGCGGGGGAAGCAATCAGCCCCAGCATTTT. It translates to CASSCCGGSNQPQHF.

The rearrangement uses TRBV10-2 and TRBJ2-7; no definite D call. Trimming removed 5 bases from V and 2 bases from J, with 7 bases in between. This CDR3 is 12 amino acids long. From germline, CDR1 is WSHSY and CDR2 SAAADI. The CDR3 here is CASSQDPYEQYF. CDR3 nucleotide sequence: TGCGCCAGCAGTCAGGATCCCTACGAGCAGTACTTC.

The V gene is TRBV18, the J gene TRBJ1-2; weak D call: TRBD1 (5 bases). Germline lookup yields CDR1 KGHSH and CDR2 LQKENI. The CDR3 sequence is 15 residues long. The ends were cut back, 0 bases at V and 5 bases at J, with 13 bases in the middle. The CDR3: CASSPPLSGGYGYTF. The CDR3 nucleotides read TGTGCCAGCTCACCACCGCTCTCGGGGGGTTATGGCTACACCTTC.

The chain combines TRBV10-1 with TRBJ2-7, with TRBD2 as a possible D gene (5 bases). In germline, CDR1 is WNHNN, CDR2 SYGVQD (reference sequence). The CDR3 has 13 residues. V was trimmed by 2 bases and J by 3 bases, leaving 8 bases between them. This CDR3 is CASSENAGYEQYF. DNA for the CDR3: TGCGCCAGCAGTGAGAACGCGGGCTACGAGCAGTACTTC.

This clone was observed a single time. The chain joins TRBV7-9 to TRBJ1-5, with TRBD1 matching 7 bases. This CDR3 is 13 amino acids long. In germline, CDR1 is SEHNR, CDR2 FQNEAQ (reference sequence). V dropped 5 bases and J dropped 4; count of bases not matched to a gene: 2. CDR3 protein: CASSPTGNQPQHF. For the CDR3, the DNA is TGTGCCAGCAGCCCGACAGGGAATCAGCCCCAGCATTTT.

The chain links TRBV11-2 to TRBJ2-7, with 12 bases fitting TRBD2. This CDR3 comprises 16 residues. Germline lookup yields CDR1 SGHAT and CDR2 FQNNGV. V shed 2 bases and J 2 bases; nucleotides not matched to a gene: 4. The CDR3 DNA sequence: TGTGCCAGCAGCTTAAAGCTAGCGGGAGGGCCCTACGAGCAGTACTTC. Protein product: CASSLKLAGGPYEQYF.

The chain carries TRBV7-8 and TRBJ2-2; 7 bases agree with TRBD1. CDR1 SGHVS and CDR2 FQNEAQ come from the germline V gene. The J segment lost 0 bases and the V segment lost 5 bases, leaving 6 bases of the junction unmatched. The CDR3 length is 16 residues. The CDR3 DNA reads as TGTGCCAGCAGCGCCTACAGGGGTACGAACACCGGGGAGCTGTTTTTT. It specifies CASSAYRGTNTGELFF.

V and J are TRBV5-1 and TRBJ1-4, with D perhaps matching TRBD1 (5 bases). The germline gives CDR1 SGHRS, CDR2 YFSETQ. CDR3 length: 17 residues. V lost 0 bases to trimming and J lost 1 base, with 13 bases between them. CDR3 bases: TGCGCCAGCAGCTTGGATGCGCGGGACCGAACTAATGAAAAACTGTTTTTT. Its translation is CASSLDARDRTNEKLFF.

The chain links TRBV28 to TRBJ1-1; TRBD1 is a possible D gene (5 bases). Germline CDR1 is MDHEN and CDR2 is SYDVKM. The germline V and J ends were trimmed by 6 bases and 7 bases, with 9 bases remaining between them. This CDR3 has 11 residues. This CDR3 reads CASRTVREAFF. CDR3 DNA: TGTGCCAGCAGGACAGTGCGTGAAGCTTTCTTT.